One and the same sample provided the 21 T cell receptor beta chains below, sequenced in a study of OX40 agonist ivuxolimab in advanced cancers. Receptor libraries were prepared by the immunoSEQ multiplex PCR assay. Drawn from immuneACCESS, this table holds only the in-frame rearrangements with V and J called that TCRdb kept. Clones are partly lost; checked studies trace under half to an unresolved V gene and leave the rest unexplained. This sample is represented by tens of thousands of clones; 87% of them were singletons. The ten largest clones take up around 2.7% of the sample. The material sequenced was CD4+ or CD8+ T cells sorted from blood, taken in a trial of the OX40 agonist ivuxolimab. The receptor source for this set is an adult with an advanced solid tumor such as melanoma, head and neck, liver or kidney cancer.

This clone appeared once. The chain recombines TRBV14 with TRBJ2-3; 9 bases fit TRBD2. There are 15 residues in the CDR3. Germline V gene lookup returns CDR1 SGHDN and CDR2 FVKESK. V was pared by 6 bases and J by 2 bases, with 6 bases of the junction left unmatched. CDR3 region: CASSPTSGYTDTQYF. CDR3 bases: TGTGCCAGCAGTCCGACTAGCGGTTACACAGATACGCAGTATTTT.

This chain joins TRBV18 and TRBJ2-2, with D tentatively TRBD2 (6 bases). Germline assignment: CDR1 KGHSH and CDR2 LQKENI. V lost 1 base and J 4 bases, leaving 13 bases between the germline ends. This CDR3 region has 16 residues. CDR3 loop: CASSPRDSVITGELFF. For the CDR3, the DNA is TGTGCCAGCTCACCACGGGACTCCGTTATCACCGGGGAGCTGTTTTTT.

This clone was seen once. The chain employs TRBV10-2 and TRBJ2-1; 7 positions match TRBD2. This CDR3 is 15 amino acids long. V gave up 8 bases and J gave up 0 bases; unmatched junction bases: 7. Germline V CDR1 and CDR2: WSHSY, SAAADI. The CDR3 bases are TGCGCCAGCTCCCTGGGCGGGAGCTCCTACAATGAGCAGTTCTTC. It is translated as CASSLGGSSYNEQFF.

This clone was recorded only once. This chain joins TRBV11-2 and TRBJ1-3, with D tentatively TRBD1 (6 bases). In germline, CDR1 is SGHAT, CDR2 FQNNGV. Trimming shortened V by 5 bases and J by 4 bases, and 12 bases separated the two germline ends. The CDR3 spans 14 residues. The CDR3 sequence is CASSPRTAGNTIYF. CDR3 DNA sequence: TGTGCCAGCAGCCCCCGGACAGCAGGAAACACCATATATTTT.

The chain recombines TRBV7-2 with TRBJ2-2, with D possibly TRBD1 on 6 matching bases. CDR1 is SGHTA, CDR2 FQGNSA, per germline. The CDR3 is 16 residues long. V shed 0 bases and J shed 4 bases, with 12 bases lying between them. CDR3: CASSLANRERTGELFF. In DNA form, the CDR3 reads TGTGCCAGCAGCTTAGCTAACAGGGAACGCACCGGGGAGCTGTTTTTT.

The genes are TRBV2 and TRBJ2-5, with D maybe TRBD1 (5 bases). Germline CDR1 and CDR2: SNHLY and FYNNEI. This CDR3 is built from 14 residues. Trimming left V 4 bases short and J 0 bases short, with 9 bases between. CDR3 region: CASSGQGHQETQYF. The CDR3 DNA follows: TGTGCCAGCAGTGGGCAGGGCCACCAAGAGACCCAGTACTTC.

The rearrangement links TRBV11-2 to TRBJ1-3, with D possibly TRBD1 on 5 matching bases. The germline CDR1 and CDR2 sequences are SGHAT and FQNNGV. The V end was cut by 3 bases, the J end by 7 bases, with 10 bases between. This CDR3 region has 13 residues. CDR3 sequence: CASSFSSGNTIYF. As DNA, the CDR3 is TGTGCCAGCAGCTTCTCGTCAGGGAACACCATATATTTT. The complete variable domain, with remaining parts taken from reference TRBV11-2 and TRBJ1-3, reads EAGVAQSPRYKIIEKRQSVAFWCNPISGHATLYWYQQILGQGPKLLIQFQNNGVVDDSQLPKDRFSAERLKGVDSTLKIQPAKLEDSAVYLCASSFSSGNTIYFGEGSWLTVV.

The rearrangement links TRBV7-9 to TRBJ1-5; perhaps TRBD1 as D (5 bases). The CDR3 has 15 residues. Germline-derived CDR1 and CDR2 are SEHNR and FQNEAQ (reference sequence). The V end was cut by 4 bases, the J end by 1 base, with 11 bases between. In nucleotides, the CDR3 is TGTGCCAGCAGCTCAGGCAGGGAGAGCAATCAGCCCCAGCATTTT. This sequence encodes CASSSGRESNQPQHF.

V usage is TRBV11-2 and J usage is TRBJ2-7; tentatively, D is TRBD2 (6 bases). The CDR3 loop spans 16 amino acids. V shed 1 base and J shed 0 bases, with 13 bases lying between them. CDR1 SGHAT and CDR2 FQNNGV come from the germline V gene. CDR3: CASSLGYGGGSYEQYF. The CDR3 DNA follows: TGTGCCAGCAGCTTAGGGTACGGGGGAGGCTCCTACGAGCAGTACTTC.

The chain joins TRBV28 to TRBJ2-1; D remains ambiguous. The V and J ends lost 5 bases and 5 bases respectively, with 19 bases between them. CDR3 length: 16 residues. CDR1 and CDR2 (germline): MDHEN, SYDVKM. CDR3 protein: CASSHYGISRHNEQFF. For the CDR3, the DNA is TGTGCCAGCAGTCATTATGGGATCTCCCGCCACAATGAGCAGTTCTTC.

The chain couples TRBV7-3 to TRBJ2-2; TRBD2 matches at 11 bases. The trim removed 5 bases at V and 2 bases at J, leaving 10 bases unmatched. The CDR3 runs to 18 residues. Germline-derived CDR1 and CDR2 are SGHTA and FQGTGA. CDR3 in DNA: TGTGCCAGCAGCCCAAAGACTAGCGGGGACCCCAACACCGGGGAGCTGTTTTTT. The encoded protein is CASSPKTSGDPNTGELFF.

The chain links TRBV7-7 to TRBJ2-2; D unclear. Trimming removed 5 bases at V and 2 bases at J, with 9 bases between. From germline, CDR1 is SSHAT and CDR2 FNYEAQ (reference sequence). The CDR3 totals 14 residues. The CDR3 here is CASSPRHNTGELFF. CDR3 DNA sequence: TGTGCCAGCAGCCCGAGACATAACACCGGGGAGCTGTTTTTT.

The DNA for the CDR3 is TGTGCCAGCAGCATCCAGGGGATTGAGGCTGAAGCTTTCTTT. It codes for CASSIQGIEAEAFF. This chain joins TRBV5-6 and TRBJ1-1, with D maybe TRBD1 (6 bases). Trimming cost V 4 bases and J 6 bases, with 16 bases left between them. Per the germline V gene, CDR1 is SGHDT and CDR2 is YYEEEE. This CDR3 is built from 14 residues. The full variable domain, its missing parts supplied by reference TRBV5-6 and TRBJ1-1, is DAGVTQSPTHLIKTRGQQVTLRCSPKSGHDTVSWYQQALGQGPQFIFQYYEEEERQRGNFPDRFSGHQFPNYSSELNVNALLLGDSALYLCASSIQGIEAEAFFGQGTRLTVV.

The V call is TRBV30, the J call TRBJ1-5; a weak D match, TRBD1 (5 bases). Germline values: CDR1 GTSNPN, CDR2 SVGIG (reference sequence). V was pared by 2 bases and J by 3 bases, with 8 bases between. The CDR3 has 13 amino acids. CDR3 DNA: TGTGCCTGGAGTACACAGGACAATCAGCCCCAGCATTTT. This codes for CAWSTQDNQPQHF.

CDR3 region: CSVIKGLAEKDTQYF. The CDR3 bases are TGCAGCGTGATAAAGGGACTAGCGGAGAAAGATACGCAGTATTTT. This chain joins TRBV29-1 and TRBJ2-3, with 11 bases matching TRBD2. Germline trimming cut 6 bases from V and 5 bases from J; bases unmatched to any gene: 10. Germline V gives CDR1 SQVTM, CDR2 ANQGSEA. This CDR3 has 15 residues.

The chain employs TRBV18 and TRBJ2-5, with TRBD1 as a possible D gene (6 bases). Germline V lookup: CDR1 KGHSH, CDR2 LQKENI. V was shortened by 1 base and J by 1 base, with 13 bases between the two germline ends. This CDR3 is 16 amino acids long. The CDR3 region is CASSPRRGQSQETQYF. CDR3 bases: TGTGCCAGCTCACCACGACGAGGACAGTCCCAAGAGACCCAGTACTTC. Filled out from reference TRBV18 and TRBJ2-5, the complete variable domain reads NAGVMQNPRHLVRRRGQEARLRCSPMKGHSHVYWYRQLPEEGLKFMVYLQKENIIDESGMPKERFSAEFPKEGPSILRIQQVVRGDSAAYFCASSPRRGQSQETQYFGPGTRLLVL.

This sequence joins TRBV6-1 and TRBJ2-7, with D unresolved. Germline lookup yields CDR1 MNHNS and CDR2 SASEGT. CDR3 size: 11 residues. Trimming removed 4 bases at V and 2 bases at J, with 3 bases between. The CDR3 DNA reads as TGTGCCAGCAGTGGGACCTACGAGCAGTACTTC. Amino acid sequence: CASSGTYEQYF.

The chain uses TRBV6-5 and TRBJ1-5; TRBD1 agrees at 8 bases. V trimming: 4 bases; J trimming: 4 bases; junction bases outside the gene matches: 3. Looked up from germline, CDR1 is MNHEY and CDR2 is SVGAGI. CDR3 length: 14 amino acids. CDR3 sequence (DNA): TGTGCCAGCAGTTCGTACAGGGGGAATCAGCCCCAGCATTTT. The encoded protein is CASSSYRGNQPQHF.

This chain links TRBV30 with TRBJ1-4, with TRBD1 identical over 7 bases. The junction had 1 base not matched to a gene; V was cut back by 0 bases and J by 0 bases. Germline CDR1 is GTSNPN and CDR2 is SVGIG (reference sequence). There are 15 residues in the CDR3. The CDR3 DNA sequence: TGTGCCTGGAGTGTAGGGACAGCAACTAATGAAAAACTGTTTTTT. As protein: CAWSVGTATNEKLFF. Full variable domain (outside the CDR3, taken from reference TRBV30 and TRBJ1-4): SQTIHQWPATLVQPVGSPLSLECTVEGTSNPNLYWYRQAAGRGLQLLFYSVGIGQISSEVPQNLSASRPQDRQFILSSKKLLLSDSGFYLCAWSVGTATNEKLFFGSGTQLSVL.

The chain recombines TRBV5-1 with TRBJ2-3; the match to TRBD1 covers 7 bases. CDR1 is SGHRS, CDR2 YFSETQ, per germline. The trim removed 2 bases at V and 3 bases at J, leaving 3 bases unmatched. The CDR3 consists of 14 residues. CDR3 DNA sequence: TGCGCCAGCAGCTTCCCGGACAGGACAGATACGCAGTATTTT. This codes for CASSFPDRTDTQYF.

The chain joins TRBV5-1 to TRBJ1-4; D is uncertain. Germline loops: CDR1 SGHRS, CDR2 YFSETQ. This CDR3 is built from 14 residues. V was pared by 4 bases and J by 6 bases, with 13 bases between. CDR3 nucleotide sequence: TGCGCCAGCAGCATGGTCGGGTTCGATGAAAAACTGTTTTTT. Translated: CASSMVGFDEKLFF.